Listed below are T cell receptor beta chains from one sample, sequenced in a study of neurological immune-mediated disorders. TCRdb independently ran MiXCR on the 5' RACE reads; one entry per CDR3 protein. The sample consists of fewer than 75,000 distinct CDR3 sequences, roughly 4.8% of them appearing once. Input material: PBMCs. The receptors shown here come from a man aged 30 to 39 with multiple sclerosis. Both conserved end residues are part of each CDR3. Fields, in order: D gene, V gene, clone size, J gene, CDR3 protein, CDR3 DNA. D genes are given only for firm matches. Only some rows state a clone size, as once, few, many or a class for expanded clones.

d_call: -; v_call: TRBV12-3/TRBV12-4; clone_size: many; j_call: TRBJ1-5; cdr3_aa: CASSPNSNQPQHF; cdr3_nt: TGTGCCAGCAGCCCGAATAGCAATCAGCCCCAGCATTTT
d_call: -; v_call: TRBV5-1; clone_size: -; j_call: TRBJ2-5; cdr3_aa: CASSLFDQETQYF; cdr3_nt: TGCGCCAGCAGCTTGTTTGACCAAGAGACCCAGTACTTC
d_call: TRBD2; v_call: TRBV25-1; clone_size: -; j_call: TRBJ2-7; cdr3_aa: CASSIGGVITYEQYF; cdr3_nt: TGTGCCAGCAGCATCGGGGGGGTGATCACCTACGAGCAGTACTTC
d_call: -; v_call: TRBV18; clone_size: -; j_call: TRBJ1-2; cdr3_aa: CASSPSTGYGYTF; cdr3_nt: TGTGCCAGCTCACCTTCCACGGGCTATGGCTACACCTTC
d_call: TRBD2; v_call: TRBV3-1; clone_size: many; j_call: TRBJ2-1; cdr3_aa: CASSHGPGRGGYNEQFF; cdr3_nt: TGTGCCAGCAGCCACGGCCCGGGGCGGGGGGGATACAATGAGCAGTTCTTC
d_call: -; v_call: TRBV6-6; clone_size: -; j_call: TRBJ2-2; cdr3_aa: CASSYGGTGELFF; cdr3_nt: TGTGCCAGCAGTTACGGGGGCACCGGGGAGCTGTTTTTT
d_call: -; v_call: TRBV7-8; clone_size: -; j_call: TRBJ2-3; cdr3_aa: CASSFLGLISTDTQYF; cdr3_nt: TGTGCCAGCAGCTTCCTGGGACTCATAAGCACAGATACGCAGTATTTT
d_call: TRBD2; v_call: TRBV7-2; clone_size: many; j_call: TRBJ2-5; cdr3_aa: CASSLFSGANQETQYF; cdr3_nt: TGTGCCAGCAGCTTATTTAGCGGGGCAAACCAAGAGACCCAGTACTTC
d_call: TRBD1; v_call: TRBV20-1; clone_size: few; j_call: TRBJ1-5; cdr3_aa: CSAYRGSNQPQNF; cdr3_nt: TGCAGTGCTTACAGGGGAAGCAATCAGCCCCAGAATTTT
d_call: -; v_call: TRBV20-1; clone_size: many; j_call: TRBJ1-2; cdr3_aa: CSASPEQGQFYGYTF; cdr3_nt: TGCAGTGCTAGTCCCGAGCAGGGACAATTCTATGGCTACACCTTC
d_call: -; v_call: TRBV20-1; clone_size: few; j_call: TRBJ1-1; cdr3_aa: CSARTETYTEAFF; cdr3_nt: TGCAGTGCTAGGACGGAAACGTACACTGAAGCTTTCTTT
d_call: -; v_call: TRBV5-8; clone_size: many; j_call: TRBJ2-6; cdr3_aa: CASSLDRVGSGANVLTF; cdr3_nt: TGTGCCAGCAGCTTGGACAGGGTGGGGTCTGGGGCCAACGTCCTGACTTTC
d_call: -; v_call: TRBV5-6; clone_size: few; j_call: TRBJ2-3; cdr3_aa: CASSLGFTVDTQYF; cdr3_nt: TGTGCCAGCAGCTTGGGGTTCACGGTAGATACGCAGTATTTT
d_call: -; v_call: TRBV20-1; clone_size: many; j_call: TRBJ1-1; cdr3_aa: CSASHDIRVPEKAFF; cdr3_nt: TGCAGTGCTAGCCACGATATTAGGGTTCCGGAAAAAGCTTTCTTT
d_call: -; v_call: TRBV7-9; clone_size: many; j_call: TRBJ1-1; cdr3_aa: CASSGSRETEAFF; cdr3_nt: TGTGCCAGCAGCGGTTCCCGAGAGACTGAAGCTTTCTTT
d_call: -; v_call: TRBV3-1; clone_size: -; j_call: TRBJ2-1; cdr3_aa: CASSQDLRSEQFF; cdr3_nt: TGTGCCAGCAGCCAAGATCTGAGGAGTGAGCAGTTCTTC
d_call: -; v_call: TRBV7-6; clone_size: few; j_call: TRBJ2-7; cdr3_aa: CASSPREVSYEQYF; cdr3_nt: TGTGCCAGCAGCCCAAGGGAGGTCTCCTACGAGCAGTACTTC
d_call: -; v_call: TRBV12-3/TRBV12-4; clone_size: -; j_call: TRBJ2-2; cdr3_aa: CASSLLNLGTGELFF; cdr3_nt: TGTGCCAGCAGTTTACTTAACCTCGGGACCGGGGAGCTGTTTTTT
d_call: -; v_call: TRBV5-1; clone_size: many; j_call: TRBJ2-5; cdr3_aa: CASRRQEETQYF; cdr3_nt: TGCGCCAGCCGTCGACAGGAGGAGACCCAGTACTTC
d_call: TRBD1; v_call: TRBV5-1; clone_size: many; j_call: TRBJ1-2; cdr3_aa: CASSWGTGSDYGYTF; cdr3_nt: TGCGCCAGCAGCTGGGGGACAGGGTCTGACTATGGCTACACCTTC
d_call: TRBD1; v_call: TRBV7-3; clone_size: many; j_call: TRBJ1-2; cdr3_aa: CASSPGQGIDYGYTF; cdr3_nt: TGTGCCAGCAGCCCCGGACAGGGTATAGACTATGGCTACACCTTC
d_call: -; v_call: TRBV20-1; clone_size: many; j_call: TRBJ1-1; cdr3_aa: CSARALGGQAEAFF; cdr3_nt: TGCAGTGCTAGAGCGCTGGGGGGCCAGGCTGAAGCTTTCTTT
d_call: -; v_call: TRBV6-1; clone_size: many; j_call: TRBJ1-2; cdr3_aa: CASRTGTGGGYTF; cdr3_nt: TGTGCCAGCAGGACCGGGACCGGAGGGGGCTACACCTTC
d_call: TRBD1; v_call: TRBV5-1; clone_size: many; j_call: TRBJ2-2; cdr3_aa: CASSKEQGATGELFF; cdr3_nt: TGCGCCAGCAGCAAAGAACAGGGGGCAACCGGGGAGCTGTTTTTT
d_call: -; v_call: TRBV9; clone_size: many; j_call: TRBJ2-7; cdr3_aa: CASSVGVYEQYF; cdr3_nt: TGTGCCAGCAGCGTAGGAGTCTACGAGCAGTACTTC
d_call: TRBD1; v_call: TRBV7-7; clone_size: -; j_call: TRBJ1-6; cdr3_aa: CASSRTGGLLSSYNSPLHF; cdr3_nt: TGTGCCAGCAGCCGTACAGGGGGCCTCCTGAGCTCCTATAATTCACCCCTCCACTTT
d_call: TRBD1; v_call: TRBV4-2; clone_size: medium-sized; j_call: TRBJ1-5; cdr3_aa: CASSPRTGPLANQSQHF; cdr3_nt: TGTGCCAGCAGCCCTAGGACAGGTCCCCTCGCGAATCAAAGCCAGCATTTT
d_call: -; v_call: TRBV15; clone_size: many; j_call: TRBJ1-3; cdr3_aa: CATSRGLDSGNTIYF; cdr3_nt: TGTGCCACCAGCAGGGGACTGGACTCTGGAAACACCATATATTTT
d_call: -; v_call: TRBV4-1; clone_size: -; j_call: TRBJ1-4; cdr3_aa: CASRGAIPNEKLFF; cdr3_nt: TGCGCCAGCAGAGGAGCAATCCCTAATGAAAAACTGTTTTTT
d_call: -; v_call: TRBV7-9; clone_size: few; j_call: TRBJ1-2; cdr3_aa: CASSAPNLIPTF; cdr3_nt: TGTGCCAGCAGCGCCCCGAACTTGATTCCAACCTTC
d_call: -; v_call: TRBV29-1; clone_size: many; j_call: TRBJ2-1; cdr3_aa: CSVPNGGEWGEQFF; cdr3_nt: TGCAGCGTCCCAAACGGGGGCGAATGGGGTGAGCAGTTCTTC
d_call: TRBD2; v_call: TRBV4-2; clone_size: many; j_call: TRBJ2-1; cdr3_aa: CASSRGLAEYYNEQFF; cdr3_nt: TGTGCCAGCAGCCGGGGACTAGCAGAGTACTACAATGAGCAGTTCTTC
d_call: TRBD1; v_call: TRBV4-1; clone_size: many; j_call: TRBJ1-5; cdr3_aa: CASSQAERQGRQPQHF; cdr3_nt: TGCGCCAGCAGCCAAGCTGAAAGACAGGGAAGGCAGCCCCAGCATTTT
d_call: -; v_call: TRBV7-9; clone_size: many; j_call: TRBJ2-3; cdr3_aa: CASSSTGNEADTQYF; cdr3_nt: TGTGCCAGCAGCTCTACAGGGAATGAGGCAGATACGCAGTATTTT
d_call: -; v_call: TRBV24-1; clone_size: many; j_call: TRBJ2-2; cdr3_aa: CATSQAGGTGELFF; cdr3_nt: TGTGCCACCAGTCAGGCCGGAGGCACCGGGGAGCTGTTTTTT
d_call: -; v_call: TRBV14; clone_size: many; j_call: TRBJ1-1; cdr3_aa: CASSTQMGSRRYEAFF; cdr3_nt: TGTGCCAGCAGCACCCAGATGGGGTCTCGCCGGTACGAAGCTTTCTTT
d_call: -; v_call: TRBV5-1; clone_size: many; j_call: TRBJ1-1; cdr3_aa: CASSSLPDTEAFF; cdr3_nt: TGCGCCAGCAGCTCGTTACCCGACACTGAAGCTTTCTTT
d_call: -; v_call: TRBV5-1; clone_size: many; j_call: TRBJ1-2; cdr3_aa: CASTLDWGYGYTF; cdr3_nt: TGCGCCAGCACCCTCGACTGGGGCTATGGCTACACCTTC
d_call: -; v_call: TRBV5-1; clone_size: -; j_call: TRBJ2-5; cdr3_aa: CASSLSQETQYF; cdr3_nt: TGCGCCAGCAGCTTGTCACAAGAGACCCAGTACTTC
d_call: -; v_call: TRBV12-3/TRBV12-4; clone_size: many; j_call: TRBJ1-3; cdr3_aa: CASSFPTGDGNTIYF; cdr3_nt: TGTGCCAGCAGTTTTCCCACGGGGGATGGAAACACCATATATTTT
d_call: -; v_call: TRBV12-3/TRBV12-4; clone_size: many; j_call: TRBJ1-2; cdr3_aa: CASSQHSRLYGYTF; cdr3_nt: TGTGCCAGCAGTCAACACTCAAGGCTCTATGGCTACACCTTC
d_call: -; v_call: TRBV20-1; clone_size: few; j_call: TRBJ2-5; cdr3_aa: CSARDPRRGLETQYF; cdr3_nt: TGCAGTGCTAGAGATCCCAGACGGGGGCTTGAGACCCAGTACTTC
d_call: -; v_call: TRBV5-1; clone_size: many; j_call: TRBJ1-2; cdr3_aa: CASSSTSTGGYGYTF; cdr3_nt: TGCGCCAGCAGCTCAACATCGACGGGGGGCTATGGCTACACCTTC
d_call: -; v_call: TRBV20-1; clone_size: -; j_call: TRBJ1-3; cdr3_aa: CSAAGTGNTIYF; cdr3_nt: TGCAGTGCTGCAGGGACAGGAAACACCATATATTTT
d_call: -; v_call: TRBV7-9; clone_size: many; j_call: TRBJ1-1; cdr3_aa: CASSLVVGAVTEAFF; cdr3_nt: TGTGCCAGCAGCTTAGTGGTTGGGGCGGTCACTGAAGCTTTCTTT
d_call: -; v_call: TRBV10-1; clone_size: many; j_call: TRBJ2-3; cdr3_aa: CASSDPDTDTQYF; cdr3_nt: TGCGCCAGCAGCGACCCGGACACAGATACGCAGTATTTT